The TCR beta chain under discussion was sequenced for a study of response to subunit inactivated influenza vaccine. About this clonotype itself: What it binds is unknown.

Using its own MiXCR run on the RT-PCR reads, TCRdb lists one record per CDR3 protein. The sample lists about half a million distinct CDR3 sequences, 6% to 9% occurring once. The CDR3 contains 16 residues. CDR1 is SGDLS and CDR2 is YYNGEE in the germline V gene. Germline trimming cut 3 bases from V and 7 bases from J; bases unmatched to any gene: 13. General study results and limits: Authors proposed each seasonal influenza vaccination draws in few new T cells.

The receptor comes from a man aged 50 to 75 who received an inactivated influenza vaccine. The chain joins TRBV9 to TRBJ2-4, with 7 positions matching TRBD1. The material sequenced was PBMCs from blood, taken about 24 months after vaccination. DNA for the CDR3: TGTGCCAGCAGCGCACGGACAGGACCCGGTGGGAACATTCAGTACTTC. Its protein product is CASSARTGPGGNIQYF. The variable domain in full, completed from reference TRBV9 and TRBJ2-4, reads DSGVTQTPKHLITATGQRVTLRCSPRSGDLSVYWYQQSLDQGLQFLIQYYNGEERAKGNILERFSAQQFPDLHSELNLSSLELGDSALYFCASSARTGPGGNIQYFGAGTRLSVL.